A selection of T cell receptor beta chains follows, all from one sample in a study of blood T cell repertoires in COVID-19. Clones were read by immunoSEQ multiplex PCR, and TCRdb kept only the in-frame ones, dropping some. The sample includes some 60,000 clones, roughly 92% seen only once; the top ten take approximately 6%. The sample comprised peripheral blood. The receptors originated from a human donor in a cohort sampled during active COVID-19. Each CDR3 is given with its conserved first and last residue. A D gene is named only where the DNA matches it firmly. Not all rows give a size; the values are once, few, many and, for expanded clones, a class.

TRBV30,TRBJ2-5,-,-,TGTGCCTGGAGTGTCCCCGCGGGCCAAGAGACCCAGTACTTC,CAWSVPAGQETQYF
TRBV12-3/TRBV12-4,TRBJ2-3,-,-,TGTGCCAGCAGTTTAGCGGACAGAGGGCAGTATTTT,CASSLADRGQYF
TRBV6-1,TRBJ1-1,-,-,TGTGCCAGCAGTGAACGCGGCAGAGACACTGAAGCTTTCTTT,CASSERGRDTEAFF
TRBV18,TRBJ1-6,-,-,TGTGCCAGCTCACGAACGCCCCCAGGACAGTATAATTCACCCCTCCACTTT,CASSRTPPGQYNSPLHF
TRBV12-3/TRBV12-4,TRBJ2-7,-,-,TGTGCCAGCAGTGTGACTACCTCCTACGAGCAGTACTTC,CASSVTTSYEQYF
TRBV2,TRBJ1-1,-,-,TGTGCCAGCAGTGAAGATTTAAGAGGGACTGAAGCTTTCTTT,CASSEDLRGTEAFF
TRBV27,TRBJ2-2,-,-,TGTGCCAGCAGTTTAGGGGGCCCCTCGACCCCGGGACATGGTACCGGGGAGCTGTTTTTT,CASSLGGPSTPGHGTGELFF
TRBV13,TRBJ2-2,-,-,TGTGCCAGCACCTCTTACACCGGGGAGCTGTTTTTT,CASTSYTGELFF
TRBV7-2,TRBJ2-1,-,TRBD2,TGTGCCAGCAGTTTTAGCGGGATCCCCTACAATGAGCAGTTCTTC,CASSFSGIPYNEQFF
TRBV27,TRBJ2-7,-,-,TGTGCCAGCAGCCGAGGCGGACACTACGAGCAGTACTTC,CASSRGGHYEQYF
TRBV28,TRBJ2-7,-,TRBD1,TGTGCCACCTTGGGTACGACAGGGGACGACGAGCAGTACTTC,CATLGTTGDDEQYF
TRBV7-2,TRBJ1-3,-,-,TGTGCCAGCAGCTTCAACCAGGGTTTCGGAAACACCATATATTTT,CASSFNQGFGNTIYF
TRBV12-5,TRBJ1-1,-,-,TGTGCTAGTGGTTTGGTGGTGGGGACTGGGGAGGAGGACACTGAAGCTTTCTTT,CASGLVVGTGEEDTEAFF
TRBV7-2,TRBJ2-7,-,-,TGTGCCAGCAGCTTAGATCCAGGCATCTACGAGCAGTACTTC,CASSLDPGIYEQYF
TRBV28,TRBJ2-7,-,TRBD1,TGTGCCAGCAGCCCGGACAGGGGGCGCTCCTACGAGCAGTACTTC,CASSPDRGRSYEQYF
TRBV5-1,TRBJ2-5,-,-,TGCGCCAGCAGAGAGTCAGGGGGGTTCCTAGAGACCCAGTACTTC,CASRESGGFLETQYF
TRBV6-5,TRBJ2-3,-,-,TGTGCCAGCAGCCGGAGTACAGGTAGCGGTACGCAGTATTTT,CASSRSTGSGTQYF
TRBV28,TRBJ2-2,-,TRBD1,TGTGCCAGCAGTCCCTGGACAGGGCCCACCGGGGAGCTGTTTTTT,CASSPWTGPTGELFF
TRBV18,TRBJ2-5,-,TRBD2,TGTGCCAGCTCACCTCCGGGGGGGACGGTGGAGACCCAGTACTTC,CASSPPGGTVETQYF
TRBV9,TRBJ2-3,-,TRBD2,TGTGCCAGCAGCGTAGGCCTAGCGGGGCCCACAGATACGCAGTATTTT,CASSVGLAGPTDTQYF
TRBV5-4,TRBJ2-3,-,TRBD2,TGTGCCAGCAGCTTGGGGGGGGCGACTAGCGGGAACACAGATACGCAGTATTTT,CASSLGGATSGNTDTQYF
TRBV2,TRBJ1-4,-,-,TGTGCCAGCAGGGTAGCAGGGGCCCCTAATGAAAAACTGTTTTTT,CASRVAGAPNEKLFF
TRBV10-1,TRBJ1-1,-,-,TGCGCCAGCAGTGCCCGGGCGGGGAACACTGAAGCTTTCTTT,CASSARAGNTEAFF
TRBV28,TRBJ1-5,-,-,TGTGCCAGCAGTTTTCGGGATTTCGGGCAGCCCCAGCATTTT,CASSFRDFGQPQHF
TRBV5-1,TRBJ2-1,-,-,TGCGCCAGCAAAGACCCCGGGAACTACAATGAGCAGTTCTTC,CASKDPGNYNEQFF
TRBV5-1,TRBJ1-1,-,-,TGCGCCAGCAGCCTAGGGGACACCAGGTCTGCTTTCTTT,CASSLGDTRSAFF
TRBV23-1,TRBJ2-7,-,TRBD2,TGCGCCAGCAGTAAGGGACTAGCGGAATCCTACGAGCAGTACTTC,CASSKGLAESYEQYF
TRBV4-1,TRBJ1-5,once,-,TGCGCCAGCAGCCAAACAGGAGTCTATAGCAATCAGCCCCAGCATTTT,CASSQTGVYSNQPQHF
TRBV6-5,TRBJ1-1,-,-,TGTGCCAGCAGTTACCACCGGGGAGGGACTGAAGCTTTCTTT,CASSYHRGGTEAFF
TRBV10-3,TRBJ2-1,once,-,TGTGCCATCAGGGATGCCTACAGCTCCTACAATGAGCAGTTCTTC,CAIRDAYSSYNEQFF
TRBV5-6,TRBJ2-1,once,-,TGTGCCAGCAGCTTGGAGGTTAGGGAGTTGTTCTTC,CASSLEVRELFF
TRBV2,TRBJ1-1,-,TRBD1,TGTGCCAGCGCGTGGACAGGGGGTCATGGGGACACTGAAGCTTTCTTT,CASAWTGGHGDTEAFF
TRBV19,TRBJ1-5,-,-,TGTGCCAGTAGTATAGGTAATAGCAATCAGCCCCAGCATTTT,CASSIGNSNQPQHF
TRBV4-3,TRBJ2-7,-,-,TGCGCCAGCAGCCAACACCGTCTCGGCGAGCAGTACTTC,CASSQHRLGEQYF
TRBV7-9,TRBJ2-3,-,-,TGTGCCAGCAGCTTAAGGTTCAGTAAGGGGGGCACAGATACGCAGTATTTT,CASSLRFSKGGTDTQYF
TRBV9,TRBJ2-2,-,TRBD2,TGTGCCAGCAGCGTAGGGCGGGGGGTGAACACCGGGGAGCTGTTTTTT,CASSVGRGVNTGELFF
TRBV14,TRBJ2-1,-,TRBD2,TGTGCCAGCAGCTTCCCTAGCGGGGGGGCCAATGAGCAGTTCTTC,CASSFPSGGANEQFF
TRBV5-4,TRBJ1-1,-,-,TGTGCCAGCAGCTTGGGGAGTTCCATGAACACTGAAGCTTTCTTT,CASSLGSSMNTEAFF
TRBV11-3,TRBJ2-1,-,-,TGTGCCAGCAGCTTAAGGGGGTACAATGAGCAGTTCTTC,CASSLRGYNEQFF
TRBV28,TRBJ1-2,-,TRBD1,TGTGCCAGCAGTTTATTGGTAGCAGGGGGCGAGGGCTACACCTTC,CASSLLVAGGEGYTF
TRBV4-1,TRBJ1-3,-,-,TGCGCCAGCAGCCAACACTTCTTCTCTGGAAACACCATATATTTT,CASSQHFFSGNTIYF
TRBV7-8,TRBJ2-3,-,TRBD2,TGTGCCAGCAGCTTGACTAGCGGGAGTGGAACAGATACGCAGTATTTT,CASSLTSGSGTDTQYF
TRBV6-5,TRBJ2-3,-,-,TGTGCCAGCAGTTCCACCTATAGCACAGATACGCAGTATTTT,CASSSTYSTDTQYF
TRBV5-4,TRBJ2-1,-,-,TGTGCCAGCAGCCCGGAGAGTTCCTACAATGAGCAGTTCTTC,CASSPESSYNEQFF
TRBV7-3,TRBJ1-5,few,TRBD1,TGTGCCAGCAGCTCCTACCTGACCCGGGACAGGGGCAGCCAGCCCCAGCATTTT,CASSSYLTRDRGSQPQHF
TRBV2,TRBJ2-7,-,TRBD1,TGTGCCAGCCGCGGACAGGGGGCCTACGAGCAGTACTTC,CASRGQGAYEQYF
TRBV12-5,TRBJ1-1,-,-,TGTGCTAGTGGTTCCCCTGGTCAGGCTTTCTTT,CASGSPGQAFF
TRBV7-9,TRBJ1-4,-,-,TGTGCCAGCAGCTTAGCGGCGTCGGCAGGATATGAAAAACTGTTTTTT,CASSLAASAGYEKLFF
TRBV21-1,TRBJ2-7,once,-,TGTGCCAGACCGCAGCATTGGAGGGAATGCTCCTACGAGCAGTACTTC,CARPQHWRECSYEQYF
TRBV7-7,TRBJ2-3,once,TRBD1,TGTGCTAGCAGCTTGGGGACAGGGTTAGATACGCAGTATTTT,CASSLGTGLDTQYF
TRBV11-2,TRBJ2-5,-,-,TGTGCCAGCCCCCCAGGCCCTTCCTTGTACCAAGAGACCCAGTACTTC,CASPPGPSLYQETQYF